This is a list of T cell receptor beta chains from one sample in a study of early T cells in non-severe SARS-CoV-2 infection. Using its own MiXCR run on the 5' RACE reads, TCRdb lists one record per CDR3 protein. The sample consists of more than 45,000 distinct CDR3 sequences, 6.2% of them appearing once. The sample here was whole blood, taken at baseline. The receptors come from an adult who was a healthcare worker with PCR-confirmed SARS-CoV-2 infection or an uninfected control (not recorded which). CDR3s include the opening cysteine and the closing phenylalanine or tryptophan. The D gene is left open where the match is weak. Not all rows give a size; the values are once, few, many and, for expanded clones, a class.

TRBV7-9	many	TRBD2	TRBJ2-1	CASSLTLAAPHEQFF	TGTGCCAGCAGCTTAACCCTAGCGGCCCCCCATGAGCAGTTCTTC
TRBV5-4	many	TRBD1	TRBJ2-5	CASSLGQGRETQYF	TGTGCCAGCAGCTTAGGACAGGGGAGGGAGACCCAGTACTTC
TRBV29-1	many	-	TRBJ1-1	CSVGETFEAFF	TGCAGCGTTGGGGAGACTTTTGAAGCTTTCTTT
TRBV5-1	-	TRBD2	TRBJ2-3	CASSPTLPRLAGGSDTQYF	TGCGCCAGCAGCCCTACTCTTCCTCGACTAGCGGGAGGCTCAGATACGCAGTATTTT
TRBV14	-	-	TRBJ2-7	CASSQERAAAPYEQYF	TGTGCCAGCAGCCAAGAAAGGGCGGCAGCTCCCTACGAGCAGTACTTC
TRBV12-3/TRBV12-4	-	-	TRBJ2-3	CASSHRGGTDTQYF	TGTGCCAGCAGTCACAGGGGGGGTACAGATACGCAGTATTTT
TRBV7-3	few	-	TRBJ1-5	CASSLTGGQPQHF	TGTGCCAGCAGCTTAACTGGAGGCCAGCCCCAGCATTTT
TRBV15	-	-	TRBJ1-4	CATSRDFREEKLFF	TGTGCCACCAGCAGAGATTTTAGAGAAGAAAAACTGTTTTTT
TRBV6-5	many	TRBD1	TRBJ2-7	CASSFFPGTVSYEQYF	TGTGCCAGCAGTTTCTTCCCCGGGACAGTTTCCTACGAGCAGTACTTC
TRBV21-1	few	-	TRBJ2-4	CASSKENNF	TGTGCCAGCAGCAAAGAAAACAACTTC
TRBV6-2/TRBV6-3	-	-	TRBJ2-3	CASRTDSDTQYF	TGTGCCAGCAGGACGGACTCCGATACGCAGTATTTT
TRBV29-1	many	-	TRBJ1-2	CSVDRPGGTGLANYGYTF	TGCAGCGTTGATCGACCCGGGGGAACGGGGCTAGCTAACTATGGCTACACCTTC
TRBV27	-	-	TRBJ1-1	CASSLSGGPNTEAFF	TGTGCCAGCAGTTTATCGGGGGGACCTAACACTGAAGCTTTCTTT
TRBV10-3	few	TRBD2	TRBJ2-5	CAISTTSGGGETQYF	TGTGCCATCAGCACGACTAGCGGGGGGGGAGAGACCCAGTACTTC
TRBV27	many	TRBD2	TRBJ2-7	CASSPRGTSGRWGRNEQYF	TGTGCCAGCAGTCCGAGAGGGACTAGCGGGAGGTGGGGGAGGAACGAGCAGTACTTC
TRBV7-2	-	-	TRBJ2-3	CASRLRKSPEDTQYF	TGTGCCAGCAGACTCCGGAAGTCGCCCGAGGATACGCAGTATTTT
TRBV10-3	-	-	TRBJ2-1	CAIREGGNEQFF	TGTGCCATCAGGGAAGGGGGAAATGAGCAGTTCTTC
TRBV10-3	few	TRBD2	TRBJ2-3	CAISDKLADPDTQYF	TGTGCCATCAGTGATAAACTAGCGGATCCAGATACGCAGTATTTT
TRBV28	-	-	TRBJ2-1	CASIATYNNEQFF	TGTGCCAGCATTGCCACTTACAACAATGAGCAGTTCTTC
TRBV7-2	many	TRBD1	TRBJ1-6	CASSPRDRVNSPLHF	TGTGCCAGCAGCCCTAGGGACAGGGTAAATTCACCCCTCCACTTT
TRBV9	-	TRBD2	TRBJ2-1	CASSVVAGGNEQFF	TGTGCCAGCAGCGTAGTAGCGGGGGGAAATGAGCAGTTCTTC
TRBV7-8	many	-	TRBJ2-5	CASSFGLLQQETQYF	TGTGCCAGCAGCTTCGGACTACTGCAGCAAGAGACCCAGTACTTC
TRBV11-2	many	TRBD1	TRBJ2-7	CASSLADRGPYEQYF	TGTGCCAGCAGCCTGGCGGACAGGGGGCCTTACGAGCAGTACTTC
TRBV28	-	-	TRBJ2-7	CASSSFGDKRYEQYF	TGTGCCAGCAGTTCCTTCGGGGATAAGCGCTACGAGCAGTACTTC
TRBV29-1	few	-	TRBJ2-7	CSVEEWGPAGERTYEQYF	TGCAGCGTTGAAGAATGGGGCCCCGCAGGGGAGAGAACCTACGAGCAGTACTTC
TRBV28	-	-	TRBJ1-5	CASTSGGRGSNQPQHF	TGTGCCAGCACCTCTGGCGGCAGGGGCTCCAATCAGCCCCAGCATTTT
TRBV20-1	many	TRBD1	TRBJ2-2	CSARDSGRGTGELFF	TGCAGTGCTAGAGATTCTGGCAGGGGGACCGGGGAGCTGTTTTTT
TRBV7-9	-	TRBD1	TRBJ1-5	CASSMGTGTGGNQPQHF	TGTGCCAGCAGTATGGGCACCGGGACAGGGGGCAATCAGCCCCAGCATTTT
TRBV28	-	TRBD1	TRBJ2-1	CASSRTGGGNEQFF	TGTGCCAGCAGTCGGACAGGGGGAGGGAATGAGCAGTTCTTC
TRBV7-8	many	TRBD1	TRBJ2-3	CASRVAGGQHRTDTQYF	TGTGCCAGCCGCGTGGCAGGGGGCCAGCATCGTACAGATACGCAGTATTTT
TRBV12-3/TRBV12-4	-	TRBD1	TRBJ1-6	CASTPGQGLVPLHF	TGTGCCAGCACCCCGGGACAGGGCCTGGTACCCCTCCACTTT
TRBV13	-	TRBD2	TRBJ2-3	CASSLGLTDTQYF	TGTGCCAGCAGCTTGGGACTAACAGATACGCAGTATTTT
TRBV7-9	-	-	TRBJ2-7	CASSSPGSRYEQYF	TGTGCCAGCAGCTCCCCCGGAAGCCGCTACGAGCAGTACTTC
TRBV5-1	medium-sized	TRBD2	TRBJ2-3	CASSWGLAGATDTQYF	TGCGCCAGCAGCTGGGGACTAGCGGGAGCCACAGATACGCAGTATTTT
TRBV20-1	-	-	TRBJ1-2	CSARGQGLVYGYTF	TGCAGTGCTAGAGGGCAGGGACTTGTCTATGGCTACACCTTC
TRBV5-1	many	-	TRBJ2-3	CASSLVDSLILDTQYF	TGCGCCAGCAGCTTGGTTGACAGCCTCATCTTAGATACGCAGTATTTT
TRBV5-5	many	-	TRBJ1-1	CASSLDSLTEAFF	TGTGCCAGCAGCTTGGACTCGCTGACTGAAGCTTTCTTT
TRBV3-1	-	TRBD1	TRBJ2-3	CASSQDGQGAGDTQYF	TGTGCCAGCAGCCAAGATGGACAGGGGGCCGGAGATACGCAGTATTTT
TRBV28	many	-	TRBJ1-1	CASSLPGSAPNTEAFF	TGTGCCAGCAGTCTCCCCGGCAGCGCCCCGAACACTGAAGCTTTCTTT
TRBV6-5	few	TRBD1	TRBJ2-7	CASSQGQVEQYF	TGTGCCAGCAGTCAGGGACAGGTCGAGCAGTACTTC
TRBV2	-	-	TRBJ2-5	CASSEWRGREETQYF	TGTGCCAGCAGTGAATGGCGGGGCCGGGAAGAGACCCAGTACTTC
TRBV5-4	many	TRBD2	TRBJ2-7	CASSPRLAGDEQYF	TGTGCCAGCAGCCCCCGGTTAGCGGGAGACGAGCAGTACTTC
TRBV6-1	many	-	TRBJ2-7	CASSEPPRVGEQYF	TGTGCCAGCAGTGAACCACCCAGGGTGGGAGAGCAGTACTTC
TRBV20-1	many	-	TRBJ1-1	CSAREPVGGWYTEAFF	TGCAGTGCTAGAGAGCCCGTGGGGGGCTGGTACACTGAAGCTTTCTTT
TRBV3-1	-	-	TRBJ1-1	CASSQHPQGEAFF	TGTGCCAGCAGCCAACACCCACAGGGCGAAGCTTTCTTT
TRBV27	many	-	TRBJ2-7	CASRKTDGYEQYF	TGTGCCAGCAGAAAAACCGACGGCTACGAGCAGTACTTC
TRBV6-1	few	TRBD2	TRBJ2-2	CASSRSGRNTGELFF	TGTGCCAGCAGCCGAAGCGGGAGGAACACCGGGGAGCTGTTTTTT
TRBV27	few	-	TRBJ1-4	CASSSQGPNEKLFF	TGTGCCAGCAGTTCTCAGGGTCCTAATGAAAAACTGTTTTTT
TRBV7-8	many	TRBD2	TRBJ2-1	CASTPSGTSPNEQFF	TGTGCCAGCACCCCGAGCGGGACTAGCCCCAATGAGCAGTTCTTC
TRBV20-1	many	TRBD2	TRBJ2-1	CSASYSGASSYNEQFF	TGCAGTGCTAGTTATAGCGGGGCGAGCTCCTACAATGAGCAGTTCTTC
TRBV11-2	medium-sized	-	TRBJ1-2	CASTQSNYGYTF	TGTGCCAGCACTCAGAGTAACTATGGCTACACCTTC
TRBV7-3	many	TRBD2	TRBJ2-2	CASSSTSGNTGELFF	TGTGCCAGCAGCTCGACTAGCGGGAACACCGGGGAGCTGTTTTTT
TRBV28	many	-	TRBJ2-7	CASSPSMRSEQYF	TGTGCCAGCAGCCCAAGCATGAGGAGCGAGCAGTACTTC
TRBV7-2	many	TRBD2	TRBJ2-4	CASSPRGLAGGLQNIQYF	TGTGCCAGCAGCCCCCGGGGATTGGCGGGAGGGCTTCAAAACATTCAGTACTTC
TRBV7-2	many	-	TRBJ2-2	CASSLEAGELFF	TGTGCCAGCAGCTTAGAGGCCGGGGAGCTGTTTTTT
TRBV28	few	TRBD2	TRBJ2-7	CASSLPSGRASYEQYF	TGTGCCAGCAGCCTTCCTAGCGGGAGGGCGTCCTACGAGCAGTACTTC
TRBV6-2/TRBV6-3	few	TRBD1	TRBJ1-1	CASRDDRARTEAFF	TGTGCCAGCAGGGATGACAGGGCCAGGACTGAAGCTTTCTTT
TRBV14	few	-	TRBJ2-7	CASSQDGRAEQYF	TGTGCCAGCAGCCAAGATGGAAGGGCCGAGCAGTACTTC
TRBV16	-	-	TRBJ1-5	CASGVRRGNQPQHF	TGTGCCAGCGGGGTGAGGAGAGGCAATCAGCCCCAGCATTTT
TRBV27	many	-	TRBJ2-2	CASSFWTGELFF	TGTGCCAGCAGTTTTTGGACCGGGGAGCTGTTTTTT